This T cell receptor (beta chain) was sequenced in a study of T-cell reconstitution after alpha-beta-depleted transplantation in children. Findings of the study overall: Reports say that about two months after transplant, the alpha-beta T cells came out of several hundred graft clones that had expanded.

This sample's TCRbeta library carried unique molecular identifier barcodes. TCRdb analysed the PCR reads with MiXCR anew, one entry per CDR3 protein. Among hundreds of thousands of distinct CDR3 sequences listed, roughly 13% were seen once. This clonotype has a count of ten or more. Antigen specificity is unknown. The CDR3 length is 12 residues. V lost 4 bases to trimming and J lost 2 bases, with 6 bases between them. Germline CDR1 reads SEHNR; CDR2 reads FQNEAQ (reference sequence). This chain uses TRBV7-9 with TRBJ2-7; D is uncertain. Sample: PBMCs, mostly from graft donor cells, taken 360 days after TCRalphabeta/CD19-depleted stem cell transplant. The receptor was isolated from a male patient younger than 18 who had a stem cell transplant for acute myeloid leukemia, so the T cells may come from the graft donor. The CDR3 DNA is TGTGCCAGCAGCTCCAACGCCTACGAGCAGTACTTC. Translated, it gives CASSSNAYEQYF.